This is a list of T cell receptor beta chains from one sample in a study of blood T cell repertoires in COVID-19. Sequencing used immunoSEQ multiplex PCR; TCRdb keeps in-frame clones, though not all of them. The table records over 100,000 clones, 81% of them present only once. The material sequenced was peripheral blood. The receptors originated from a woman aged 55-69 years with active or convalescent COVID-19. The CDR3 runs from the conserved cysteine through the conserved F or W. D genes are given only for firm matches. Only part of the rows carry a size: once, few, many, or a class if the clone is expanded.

DNA: TGTGCCAGCAGGAGGGGGTTAGGACAGGGGATCAATGAGCAGTTCTTC
CDR3: CASRRGLGQGINEQFF
J: TRBJ2-1
D: TRBD1
V: TRBV27
length: 16
size: -

DNA: TGTGCCAGCAGCCGCAGCGCCGGGACAGGGGGCCATGAGCAGTTCTTC
CDR3: CASSRSAGTGGHEQFF
J: TRBJ2-1
D: TRBD1
V: TRBV5-4
length: 16
size: -

DNA: TGTGCCAGCAGAGTGGACAGGGTGCTGACTGAAGCTTTCTTT
CDR3: CASRVDRVLTEAFF
J: TRBJ1-1
D: TRBD1
V: TRBV28
length: 14
size: -

DNA: TGCGCCAGCAGCCAAGTCGGGTATGGTGGGTTAGAAAAACTGTTTTTT
CDR3: CASSQVGYGGLEKLFF
J: TRBJ1-4
D: -
V: TRBV4-1
length: 16
size: -

DNA: TGTGCCAGCAGCTTGGACCCCAGGGGCGGTGAAGCTTTCTTT
CDR3: CASSLDPRGGEAFF
J: TRBJ1-1
D: -
V: TRBV5-6
length: 14
size: few

DNA: TGTGCCAGCAGTAGACAGGGGGTAGGGAATGAGCAGTTCTTC
CDR3: CASSRQGVGNEQFF
J: TRBJ2-1
D: TRBD1
V: TRBV27
length: 14
size: -

DNA: TGTGCCAGCAGTCTAGAAAGATCCTACGAGCAGTACTTC
CDR3: CASSLERSYEQYF
J: TRBJ2-7
D: -
V: TRBV28
length: 13
size: -

DNA: TGTGCCAGCAGCTTAGCATCCGGGACAGTTGAAAAACTGTTTTTT
CDR3: CASSLASGTVEKLFF
J: TRBJ1-4
D: TRBD1
V: TRBV7-9
length: 15
size: -

DNA: TGTGCCAGTAGTGTTGGACACATGAACACTGAAGCTTTCTTT
CDR3: CASSVGHMNTEAFF
J: TRBJ1-1
D: -
V: TRBV19
length: 14
size: -

DNA: TGTGCCAGTAGTAGGGGACTAGCGGGGTACCAAGAGACCCAGTACTTC
CDR3: CASSRGLAGYQETQYF
J: TRBJ2-5
D: TRBD2
V: TRBV19
length: 16
size: -

DNA: TGTGCCAGCGGGGGACAGGGGGCTACATCTAACTATGGCTACACCTTC
CDR3: CASGGQGATSNYGYTF
J: TRBJ1-2
D: TRBD1
V: TRBV28
length: 16
size: -

DNA: TGCGCCAGCAGCTTGGCCCTGGCGGGTGGCTACACCTTC
CDR3: CASSLALAGGYTF
J: TRBJ1-2
D: -
V: TRBV5-1
length: 13
size: many

DNA: TGTGCCAGCAGTGAAGCGTATCAGGGGGCGCGTGGAAACACCATATATTTT
CDR3: CASSEAYQGARGNTIYF
J: TRBJ1-3
D: TRBD1
V: TRBV6-1
length: 17
size: -

DNA: TGTGCCAGCAGCTTTACTAGCGGGGTCTACAATGAGCAGTTCTTC
CDR3: CASSFTSGVYNEQFF
J: TRBJ2-1
D: TRBD2
V: TRBV13
length: 15
size: -

DNA: TGTGCCAGCAGCTTAGGTGCTAGCCGCACCGGGGAGCTGTTTTTT
CDR3: CASSLGASRTGELFF
J: TRBJ2-2
D: -
V: TRBV5-5
length: 15
size: -

DNA: TGTGCCAGCAGCTTCGCTAGCGGGAGAGCAAACACCGGGGAGCTGTTTTTT
CDR3: CASSFASGRANTGELFF
J: TRBJ2-2
D: TRBD2
V: TRBV5-4
length: 17
size: -

DNA: TGCGCCAGCAGCCCACAGGGATTCCAAGAGACCCAGTACTTC
CDR3: CASSPQGFQETQYF
J: TRBJ2-5
D: -
V: TRBV5-1
length: 14
size: -

DNA: TGTGCCAGCAGCCCGGGAGGGAATGAAAAACTGTTTTTT
CDR3: CASSPGGNEKLFF
J: TRBJ1-4
D: -
V: TRBV28
length: 13
size: -

DNA: TGTGCCAGCAGCCCGGCGACCCGGCGGACTGAAGCTTTCTTT
CDR3: CASSPATRRTEAFF
J: TRBJ1-1
D: -
V: TRBV7-2
length: 14
size: -

DNA: TGTGCCAGCAGCCAAGTCGTTTCAGGACTAGCGCCTGGGGCCAACGTCCTGACTTTC
CDR3: CASSQVVSGLAPGANVLTF
J: TRBJ2-6
D: TRBD2
V: TRBV4-2
length: 19
size: -

DNA: TGTGCCAGCAGCGTCGATTCCTCAAGGGGTGGCTACACCTTC
CDR3: CASSVDSSRGGYTF
J: TRBJ1-2
D: -
V: TRBV9
length: 14
size: -

DNA: TGTGCCAGCAGTCCTCCTGAGGGCGCGGTTTCGAGAGGCTACACCTTC
CDR3: CASSPPEGAVSRGYTF
J: TRBJ1-2
D: -
V: TRBV28
length: 16
size: -

DNA: TGTGCCAGCAGCCAGGACAGGGGTCGCAATCAGCCCCAGCATTTT
CDR3: CASSQDRGRNQPQHF
J: TRBJ1-5
D: TRBD1
V: TRBV4-2
length: 15
size: -

DNA: TGTGCCAGCAGCCTGGAAACAGGGGGCTATGAGCAGTTCTTC
CDR3: CASSLETGGYEQFF
J: TRBJ2-1
D: TRBD1
V: TRBV4-2
length: 14
size: -

DNA: TGCAGCGTTGGACAGGGGAGGTTCTACGAGCAGTACTTC
CDR3: CSVGQGRFYEQYF
J: TRBJ2-7
D: TRBD1
V: TRBV29-1
length: 13
size: -

DNA: TGTGCTAGCAGCTTAGCCGGGAGTATGACCGGGGAGCTGTTTTTT
CDR3: CASSLAGSMTGELFF
J: TRBJ2-2
D: -
V: TRBV7-7
length: 15
size: -

DNA: TGTGCCAGTAGTCCGGACAGGGCTTACACCGGGGAGCTGTTTTTT
CDR3: CASSPDRAYTGELFF
J: TRBJ2-2
D: TRBD1
V: TRBV19
length: 15
size: -

DNA: TGCGCCAGCAGCTTGGGGGCTCAGGGGGCGAATTCACCCCTCCACTTT
CDR3: CASSLGAQGANSPLHF
J: TRBJ1-6
D: TRBD1
V: TRBV5-1
length: 16
size: -

DNA: TGTGCCAGCAGCTTAGAAGGGGCGTTCATGAACACTGAAGCTTTCTTT
CDR3: CASSLEGAFMNTEAFF
J: TRBJ1-1
D: -
V: TRBV11-2
length: 16
size: -

DNA: TGTGCCAGCAGCCTGACAGGGGGCGTCGATACGCAGTATTTT
CDR3: CASSLTGGVDTQYF
J: TRBJ2-3
D: TRBD1
V: TRBV7-9
length: 14
size: -

DNA: TGTGCCAGCAGCTCGGGACTAGCGGGGGGGCAGACAGATACGCAGTATTTT
CDR3: CASSSGLAGGQTDTQYF
J: TRBJ2-3
D: TRBD2
V: TRBV7-2
length: 17
size: -

DNA: TGTGCCAGCAGTTATTATACCTACGAGCAGTACTTC
CDR3: CASSYYTYEQYF
J: TRBJ2-7
D: -
V: TRBV6-2/TRBV6-3
length: 12
size: -

DNA: TGTGCCACCTTGGCTTCTAATGAAAAACTGTTTTTT
CDR3: CATLASNEKLFF
J: TRBJ1-4
D: -
V: TRBV19
length: 12
size: -

DNA: TGTGCCAGCAGTTTATTCCAGGGGAAGCCTGGCTACACCTTC
CDR3: CASSLFQGKPGYTF
J: TRBJ1-2
D: -
V: TRBV28
length: 14
size: few

DNA: TGTGCCTGGAGTTCAGGCACTGAAGCTTTCTTT
CDR3: CAWSSGTEAFF
J: TRBJ1-1
D: -
V: TRBV30
length: 11
size: -

DNA: TGTGCCAGCAGCACTTCCAGGGGCGAGCAGTACTTC
CDR3: CASSTSRGEQYF
J: TRBJ2-7
D: -
V: TRBV7-9
length: 12
size: few

DNA: TGTGCCACCAGTCAAGGTAGCTCAGATACGCAGTATTTT
CDR3: CATSQGSSDTQYF
J: TRBJ2-3
D: -
V: TRBV24-1
length: 13
size: -

DNA: TGTGCCAGTAGCCGTGGGCCTGGCCCCGGGGAGCTGTTTTTT
CDR3: CASSRGPGPGELFF
J: TRBJ2-2
D: -
V: TRBV19
length: 14
size: few

DNA: TGTGCCAGCAGCCAAGTTTCAACAGGCGACTATGGCTACACCTTC
CDR3: CASSQVSTGDYGYTF
J: TRBJ1-2
D: -
V: TRBV4-2
length: 15
size: -

DNA: TGTGCCAGCAGCTTAGATAGCGGGACTTTGGAGCAGTTCTTC
CDR3: CASSLDSGTLEQFF
J: TRBJ2-1
D: TRBD2
V: TRBV7-2
length: 14
size: -

DNA: TGTGCCAGTAGTATCGAGGGGGTCCGAGAGACCCAGTACTTC
CDR3: CASSIEGVRETQYF
J: TRBJ2-5
D: -
V: TRBV19
length: 14
size: -

DNA: TGTGCCAGCAGCTTATCCCCCCTTACTAATGAAAAACTGTTTTTT
CDR3: CASSLSPLTNEKLFF
J: TRBJ1-4
D: -
V: TRBV7-9
length: 15
size: -

DNA: TGTGCCAGCAGCTTCAACAGGGTTTCCGGGGAGCTGTTTTTT
CDR3: CASSFNRVSGELFF
J: TRBJ2-2
D: -
V: TRBV9
length: 14
size: -

DNA: TGTGCCAGCAGTGATGGACAGGGGGCCTCTGAAGCTTTCTTT
CDR3: CASSDGQGASEAFF
J: TRBJ1-1
D: TRBD1
V: TRBV6-4
length: 14
size: -

DNA: TGTGCCAGCAGCCGAGGGACAGGGGGCTCCTATAACTATGGCTACACCTTC
CDR3: CASSRGTGGSYNYGYTF
J: TRBJ1-2
D: TRBD1
V: TRBV7-6
length: 17
size: -